The clone carrying this T cell receptor (beta chain) occurred many times. This record comes from a study of identical twins. Trimming pared 2 bases from V and 5 bases from J, leaving 12 bases between. CDR3 size: 14 residues. TCRdb re-derived calls from the 5' RACE reads in MiXCR, one entry per CDR3 protein. The sample shows 450,000 to 650,000 distinct CDR3 sequences, roughly 9.5% of them seen only once. The data were also submitted as part of a second study, on yellow fever vaccine responses in identical twins. From that study: Twins reportedly mounted vaccine T cell responses that seemed partly convergent, partly personalized.

This sequence was found in a woman aged 18-35 years in good health. The sample consisted of PBMCs. The gene calls are TRBV12-3 or TRBV12-4 and TRBJ2-5; a possible D gene is TRBD1 (5 bases). Here the CDR3 reads CASSLFPRAETQYF. CDR3 coding DNA: TGTGCCAGCAGTTTATTCCCCAGGGCTGAGACCCAGTACTTC.